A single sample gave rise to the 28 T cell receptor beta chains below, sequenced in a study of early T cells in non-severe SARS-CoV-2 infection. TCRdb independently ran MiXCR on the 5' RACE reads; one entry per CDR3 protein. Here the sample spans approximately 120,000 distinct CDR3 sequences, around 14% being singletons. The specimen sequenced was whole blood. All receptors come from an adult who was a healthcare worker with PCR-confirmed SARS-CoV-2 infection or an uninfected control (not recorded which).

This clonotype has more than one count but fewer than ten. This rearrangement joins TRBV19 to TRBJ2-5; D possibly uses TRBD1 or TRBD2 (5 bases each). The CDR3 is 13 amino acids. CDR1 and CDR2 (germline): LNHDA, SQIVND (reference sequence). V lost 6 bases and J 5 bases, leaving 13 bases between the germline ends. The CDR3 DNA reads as TGTGCCAGTAGCACGGGGACGGTGGAGACCCAGTACTTC. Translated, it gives CASSTGTVETQYF.

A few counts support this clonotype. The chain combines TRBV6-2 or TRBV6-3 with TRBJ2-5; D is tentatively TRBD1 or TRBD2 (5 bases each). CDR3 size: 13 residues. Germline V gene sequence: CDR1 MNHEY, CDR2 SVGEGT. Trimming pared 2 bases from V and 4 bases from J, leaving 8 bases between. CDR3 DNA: TGTGCCAGCAGTTACATCGGGACAGAGACCCAGTACTTC. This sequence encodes CASSYIGTETQYF.

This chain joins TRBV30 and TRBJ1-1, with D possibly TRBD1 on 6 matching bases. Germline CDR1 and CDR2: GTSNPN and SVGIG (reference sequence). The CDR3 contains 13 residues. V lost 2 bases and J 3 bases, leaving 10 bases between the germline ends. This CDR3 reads CAWSTSGDTEAFF. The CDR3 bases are TGTGCCTGGAGTACTTCAGGGGACACTGAAGCTTTCTTT.

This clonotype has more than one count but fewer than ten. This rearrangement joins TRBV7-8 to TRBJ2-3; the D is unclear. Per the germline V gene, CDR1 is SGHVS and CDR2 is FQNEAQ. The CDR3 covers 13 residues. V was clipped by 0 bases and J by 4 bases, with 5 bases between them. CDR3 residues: CASSLASADTQYF. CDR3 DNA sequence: TGTGCCAGCAGCTTAGCTTCGGCAGATACGCAGTATTTT. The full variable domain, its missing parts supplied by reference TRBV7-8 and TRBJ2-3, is GAGVSQSPRYKVAKRGQDVALRCDPISGHVSLFWYQQALGQGPEFLTYFQNEAQLDKSGLPSDRFFAERPEGSVSTLKIQRTQQEDSAVYLCASSLASADTQYFGPGTRLTVL.

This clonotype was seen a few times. The CDR3 DNA follows: TGTGCCAGCAGCCCTCCCCTAGCCCGGGGGAACAATGAGCAGTTCTTC. It specifies CASSPPLARGNNEQFF. The chain joins TRBV7-2 to TRBJ2-1; TRBD2 might be the D (6 bases). V lost 5 bases to trimming and J lost 5 bases, with 19 bases between them. Per germline, CDR1 SGHTA and CDR2 FQGNSA. The CDR3 totals 16 residues.

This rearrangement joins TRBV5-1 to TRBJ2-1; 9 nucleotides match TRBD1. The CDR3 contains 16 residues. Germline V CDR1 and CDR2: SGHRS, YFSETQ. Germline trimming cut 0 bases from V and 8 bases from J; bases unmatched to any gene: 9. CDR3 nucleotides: TGCGCCAGCAGCTTGGCCACCGGGACAGGGAACGATGAGCAGTTCTTC. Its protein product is CASSLATGTGNDEQFF. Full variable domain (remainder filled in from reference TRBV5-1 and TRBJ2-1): KAGVTQTPRYLIKTRGQQVTLSCSPISGHRSVSWYQQTPGQGLQFLFEYFSETQRNKGNFPGRFSGRQFSNSRSEMNVSTLELGDSALYLCASSLATGTGNDEQFFGPGTRLTVL.

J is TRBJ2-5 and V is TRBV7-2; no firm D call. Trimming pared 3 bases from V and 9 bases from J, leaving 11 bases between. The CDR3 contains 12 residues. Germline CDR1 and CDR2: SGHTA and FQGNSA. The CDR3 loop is CASSFMSRAQYF. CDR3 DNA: TGTGCCAGCAGCTTTATGAGCAGAGCCCAGTACTTC.

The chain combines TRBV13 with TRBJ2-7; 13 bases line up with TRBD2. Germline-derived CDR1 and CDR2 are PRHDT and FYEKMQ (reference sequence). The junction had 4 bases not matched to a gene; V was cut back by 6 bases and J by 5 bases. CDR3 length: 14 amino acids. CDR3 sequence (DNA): TGTGCCAGCAGAAGGACTAGCGGGGGAAACGAGCAGTACTTC. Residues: CASRRTSGGNEQYF.

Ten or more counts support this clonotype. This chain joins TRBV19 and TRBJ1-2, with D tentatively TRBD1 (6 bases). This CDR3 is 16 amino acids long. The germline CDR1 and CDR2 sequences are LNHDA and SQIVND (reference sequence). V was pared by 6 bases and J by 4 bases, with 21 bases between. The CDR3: CASSLDSNPSLYGYTF. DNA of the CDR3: TGTGCCAGTAGCCTGGACAGCAACCCTTCCCTCTATGGCTACACCTTC.

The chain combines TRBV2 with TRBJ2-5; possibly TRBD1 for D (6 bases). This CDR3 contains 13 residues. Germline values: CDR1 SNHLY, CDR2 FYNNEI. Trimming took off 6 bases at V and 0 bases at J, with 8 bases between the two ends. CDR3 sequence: CASSAGDQETQYF. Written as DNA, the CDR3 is TGTGCCAGCAGCGCAGGGGACCAAGAGACCCAGTACTTC.

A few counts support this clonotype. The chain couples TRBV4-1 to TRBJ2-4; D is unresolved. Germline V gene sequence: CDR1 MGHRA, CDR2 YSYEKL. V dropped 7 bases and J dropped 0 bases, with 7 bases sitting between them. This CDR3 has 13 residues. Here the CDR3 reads CASKALAKNIQYF. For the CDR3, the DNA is TGCGCCAGCAAGGCGCTAGCCAAAAACATTCAGTACTTC.

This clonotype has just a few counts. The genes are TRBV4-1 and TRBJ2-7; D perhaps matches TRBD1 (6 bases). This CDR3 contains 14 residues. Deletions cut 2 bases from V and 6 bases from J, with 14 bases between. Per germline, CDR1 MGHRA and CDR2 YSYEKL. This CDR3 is CASSQRQAMGEQYF. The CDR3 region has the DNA TGCGCCAGCAGCCAAAGACAGGCTATGGGCGAGCAGTACTTC.

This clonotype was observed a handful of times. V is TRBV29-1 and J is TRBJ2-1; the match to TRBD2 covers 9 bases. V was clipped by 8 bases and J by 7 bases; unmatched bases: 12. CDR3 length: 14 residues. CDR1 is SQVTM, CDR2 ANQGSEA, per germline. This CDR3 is CSLQGRGGFNEQFF. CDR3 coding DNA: TGCAGCCTCCAGGGGCGGGGGGGCTTTAATGAGCAGTTCTTC.

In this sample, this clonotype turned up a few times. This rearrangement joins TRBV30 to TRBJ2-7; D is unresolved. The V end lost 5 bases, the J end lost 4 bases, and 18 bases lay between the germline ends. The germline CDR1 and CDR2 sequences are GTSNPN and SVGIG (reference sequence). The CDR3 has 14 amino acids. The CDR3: CAWAPSRNGYEQYF. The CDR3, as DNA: TGTGCCTGGGCCCCCAGCAGGAACGGGTACGAGCAGTACTTC. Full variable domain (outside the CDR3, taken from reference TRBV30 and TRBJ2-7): SQTIHQWPATLVQPVGSPLSLECTVEGTSNPNLYWYRQAAGRGLQLLFYSVGIGQISSEVPQNLSASRPQDRQFILSSKKLLLSDSGFYLCAWAPSRNGYEQYFGPGTRLTVT.

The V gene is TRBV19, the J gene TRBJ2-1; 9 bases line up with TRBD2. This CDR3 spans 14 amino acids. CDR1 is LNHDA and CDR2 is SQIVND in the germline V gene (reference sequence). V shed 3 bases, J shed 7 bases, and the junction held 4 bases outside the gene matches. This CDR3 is CASSIAGGSNEQFF. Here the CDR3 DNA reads TGTGCCAGTAGTATTGCGGGGGGGTCGAATGAGCAGTTCTTC.

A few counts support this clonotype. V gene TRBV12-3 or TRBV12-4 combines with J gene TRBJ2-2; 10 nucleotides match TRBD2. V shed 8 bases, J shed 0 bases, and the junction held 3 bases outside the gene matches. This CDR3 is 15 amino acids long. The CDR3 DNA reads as TGTGCCAGCCGTAGCGGGGGGTCGAACACCGGGGAGCTGTTTTTT. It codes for CASRSGGSNTGELFF.

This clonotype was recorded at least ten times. The CDR3 protein is CAWRPMAKNIQYF. The CDR3 coding sequence is TGTGCCTGGAGACCCATGGCCAAAAACATTCAGTACTTC. V is TRBV30 and J is TRBJ2-4; D gene ambiguous. Trimming removed 3 bases at V and 1 base at J, with 7 bases between. CDR3 size: 13 residues. CDR1 is GTSNPN, CDR2 SVGIG, per germline (reference sequence).

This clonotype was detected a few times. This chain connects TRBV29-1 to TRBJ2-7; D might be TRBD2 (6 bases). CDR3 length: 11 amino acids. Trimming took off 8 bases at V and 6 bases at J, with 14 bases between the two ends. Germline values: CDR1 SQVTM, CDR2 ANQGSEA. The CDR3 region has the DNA TGCAGCTCCGGGGGAGCAGGCGAGCAGTACTTC. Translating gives CSSGGAGEQYF.

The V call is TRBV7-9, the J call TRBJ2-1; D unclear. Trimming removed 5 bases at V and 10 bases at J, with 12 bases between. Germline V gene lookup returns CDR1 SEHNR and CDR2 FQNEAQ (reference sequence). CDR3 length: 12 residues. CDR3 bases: TGTGCCAGCAGCCCCGCTCTGGTAGAGCAGTTCTTC. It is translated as CASSPALVEQFF. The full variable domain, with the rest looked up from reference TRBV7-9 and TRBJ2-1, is DTGVSQNPRHKITKRGQNVTFRCDPISEHNRLYWYRQTLGQGPEFLTYFQNEAQLEKSRLLSDRFSAERPKGSFSTLEIQRTEQGDSAMYLCASSPALVEQFFGPGTRLTVL.

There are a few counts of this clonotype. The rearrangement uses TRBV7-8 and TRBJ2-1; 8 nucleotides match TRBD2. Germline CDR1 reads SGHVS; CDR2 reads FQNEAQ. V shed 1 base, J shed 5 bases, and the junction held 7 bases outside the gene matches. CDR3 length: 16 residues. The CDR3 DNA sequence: TGTGCCAGCAGCTTAGGCTCTTGGCGGGGGGACAATGAGCAGTTCTTC. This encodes CASSLGSWRGDNEQFF.

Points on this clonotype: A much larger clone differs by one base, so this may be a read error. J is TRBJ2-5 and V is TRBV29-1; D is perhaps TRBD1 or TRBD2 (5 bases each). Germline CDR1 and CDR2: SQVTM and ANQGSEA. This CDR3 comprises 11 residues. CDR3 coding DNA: TGCAGCGGAGGAAGGGACGAGAACCAGTACTTC. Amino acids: CSGGRDENQYF. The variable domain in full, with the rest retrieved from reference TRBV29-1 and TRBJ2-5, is SAVISQKPSRDICQRGTSLTIQCQVDSQVTMMFWYRQQPGQSLTLIATANQGSEATYESGFVIDKFPISRPNLTFSTLTVSNMSPEDSSIYLCSGGRDENQYFGPGTRLLVL.

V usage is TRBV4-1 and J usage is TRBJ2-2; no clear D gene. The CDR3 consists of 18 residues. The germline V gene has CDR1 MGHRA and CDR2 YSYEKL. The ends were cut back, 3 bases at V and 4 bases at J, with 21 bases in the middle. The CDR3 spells CASSHSQWGLVGTGELFF. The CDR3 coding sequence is TGCGCCAGCAGCCATAGCCAGTGGGGTTTAGTTGGCACCGGGGAGCTGTTTTTT.

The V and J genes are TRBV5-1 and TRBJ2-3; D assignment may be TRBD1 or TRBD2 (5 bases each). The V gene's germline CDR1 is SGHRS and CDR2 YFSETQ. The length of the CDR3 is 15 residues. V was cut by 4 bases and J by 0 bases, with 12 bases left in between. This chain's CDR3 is CASSGDVRSTDTQYF. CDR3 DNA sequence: TGCGCCAGCAGCGGGGACGTGCGAAGCACAGATACGCAGTATTTT.

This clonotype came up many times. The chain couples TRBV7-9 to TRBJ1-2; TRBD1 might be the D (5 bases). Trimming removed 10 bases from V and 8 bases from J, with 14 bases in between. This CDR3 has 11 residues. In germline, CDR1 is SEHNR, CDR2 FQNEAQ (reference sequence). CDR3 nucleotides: TGTGCCACTCAGGGTTCAGGAGGCTACACCTTC. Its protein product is CATQGSGGYTF.

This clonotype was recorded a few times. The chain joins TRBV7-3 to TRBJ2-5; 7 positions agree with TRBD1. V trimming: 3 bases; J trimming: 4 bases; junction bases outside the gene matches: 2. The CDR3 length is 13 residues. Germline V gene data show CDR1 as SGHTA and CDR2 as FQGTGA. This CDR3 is CASSFRDRETQYF. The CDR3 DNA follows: TGTGCCAGCAGCTTTAGGGACAGAGAGACCCAGTACTTC.

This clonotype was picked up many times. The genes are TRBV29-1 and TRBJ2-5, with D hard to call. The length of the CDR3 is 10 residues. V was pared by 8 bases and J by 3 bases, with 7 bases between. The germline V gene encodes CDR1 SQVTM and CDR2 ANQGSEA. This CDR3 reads CSFLKETQYF. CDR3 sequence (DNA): TGCAGCTTCCTTAAAGAGACCCAGTACTTC.

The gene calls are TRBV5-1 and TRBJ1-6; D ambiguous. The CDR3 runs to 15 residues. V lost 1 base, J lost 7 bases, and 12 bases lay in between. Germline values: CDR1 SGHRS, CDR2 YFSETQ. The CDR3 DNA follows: TGCGCCAGCAGCTTGATGGGGAATGGCAATTCACCCCTCCACTTT. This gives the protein CASSLMGNGNSPLHF.

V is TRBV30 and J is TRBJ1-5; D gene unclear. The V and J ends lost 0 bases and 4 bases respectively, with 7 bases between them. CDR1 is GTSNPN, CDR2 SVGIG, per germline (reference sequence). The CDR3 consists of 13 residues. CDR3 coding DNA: TGTGCCTGGAGTGTCGGGATGAATCAGCCCCAGCATTTT. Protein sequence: CAWSVGMNQPQHF.